This TCR beta chain was obtained from a study of T-cell memory formation after mild COVID-19. Overall study context: Clusters of TCRs were largely donor specific.

Study-level findings and limits: Cross-reactive memory apparently joined, as some responding clones appeared in pre-infection memory. Contracting clones from day 15 to 85 had balanced CD4/CD8; later expanders favoured CD4+.

The CDR3 runs to 12 residues. The V end lost 6 bases, the J end lost 12 bases, and 15 bases lay between the germline ends. Germline V lookup: CDR1 LNHDA, CDR2 SQIVND (reference sequence). Amplification by 5'RACE using constant-segment primers produced TCR alpha and TCR beta cDNA libraries that carried sample barcodes and UMIs. Using its own MiXCR run on the 5' RACE reads, TCRdb lists one record per CDR3 protein. The sample consists of 350,000 or so distinct CDR3 sequences, over 10% of them appearing once. To note about this clonotype: Its antigen is undetermined.

The sequencing sample was made of PBMCs or a T cell subset sorted from them (not recorded which). This receptor was identified in a man between 18 and 35 years old who had mild COVID-19 (a few samples of this study predate the infection). Cell type and time point are not known. The V and J genes are TRBV19 and TRBJ2-1, with a tentative D call TRBD1 (6 bases). The CDR3 sequence: CASSNPGQRQFF. In nucleotides, the CDR3 is TGTGCCAGTAGCAATCCAGGACAGAGGCAGTTCTTC.